These 9 T cell receptor beta chains were all obtained from the same sample, sequenced in a study of T cell repertoires in cytomegalovirus infection. These receptors' targets are unknown. TCRdb re-analysed the reads in MiXCR, keeping a single row per CDR3 protein. In the table there are around 77,000 distinct CDR3 sequences, more than 20% of which are singletons. Specimen: CD8+ T cells from cultured PBMCs, collected from culture after CMV antigen stimulation. All receptors derive from a human donor in good health (CMV status not recorded). Some clones in this sample may be carry-over from other donors' samples.

This clonotype was detected only a few times. The chain has TRBV12-5 and TRBJ1-1; D unclear. Between the trimmed V and J ends, which lost 2 bases and 4 bases, there was a span of 11 bases. The CDR3 contains 14 residues. Germline-derived CDR1 and CDR2 are LGHNT and FRNRAP. CDR3 nucleotides: TGTGCTAGTGGTTTGATAGATGATGTCACTGAAGCTTTCTTT. Translation gives CASGLIDDVTEAFF.

This clonotype appeared many times. The chain joins TRBV7-9 to TRBJ2-3, with D maybe TRBD2 (7 bases). Trimming removed 5 bases at V and 2 bases at J, with 17 bases between. The CDR3 extends over 16 amino acids. CDR1 and CDR2 from the germline V gene are SEHNR and FQNEAQ (reference sequence). The CDR3 is CASSPSIGGPTDTQYF. CDR3 nucleotides: TGTGCCAGCAGCCCTTCTATCGGGGGGCCCACAGATACGCAGTATTTT.

V is TRBV11-2 and J is TRBJ2-2, with D perhaps TRBD1 (5 bases). V was clipped by 4 bases and J by 1 base, with 10 bases between them. Germline values: CDR1 SGHAT, CDR2 FQNNGV. This CDR3 has 15 amino acids. The CDR3 DNA is TGTGCCAGCAGCTGGGCAGGGATGAACACCGGGGAGCTGTTTTTT. It encodes CASSWAGMNTGELFF.

This clonotype was seen a handful of times. The chain couples TRBV20-1 to TRBJ1-6; D uncertain. Germline V lookup: CDR1 DFQATT, CDR2 SNEGSKA (reference sequence). Deletions cut 6 bases from V and 7 bases from J, with 19 bases between. The CDR3 runs to 15 residues. CDR3 sequence (DNA): TGCAGTGCCAAAAGGTCAAGGGTGGGGAATTCACCCCTCCACTTT. The encoded protein is CSAKRSRVGNSPLHF.

V is TRBV5-6 and J is TRBJ1-1; 9 nucleotides align to TRBD1. CDR3 length: 12 amino acids. V gave up 5 bases and J gave up 9 bases; unmatched junction bases: 5. Germline V gene sequence: CDR1 SGHDT, CDR2 YYEEEE. This chain's CDR3 is CASRAGTGKAFF. Here the CDR3 DNA reads TGTGCCAGCAGGGCCGGGACAGGGAAAGCTTTCTTT. Based on the CDR3 plus reference TRBV5-6 and TRBJ1-1, the full variable domain is DAGVTQSPTHLIKTRGQQVTLRCSPKSGHDTVSWYQQALGQGPQFIFQYYEEEERQRGNFPDRFSGHQFPNYSSELNVNALLLGDSALYLCASRAGTGKAFFGQGTRLTVV.

The rearrangement uses TRBV12-3 or TRBV12-4 and TRBJ1-1; a possible D gene is TRBD1 (5 bases). V dropped 4 bases and J dropped 1 base, with 13 bases sitting between them. This CDR3 is 15 amino acids long. The CDR3 loop is CASSSPGTGNTEAFF. In nucleotides, the CDR3 is TGTGCCAGCAGTTCTCCGGGGACGGGGAACACTGAAGCTTTCTTT.

V is TRBV7-8 and J is TRBJ2-5; D call uncertain. CDR1 and CDR2 from the germline V gene are SGHVS and FQNEAQ. This CDR3 has 14 amino acids. The V gene lost 2 bases and the J gene lost 5 bases, with 12 bases spanning the gap. In DNA, the CDR3 is TGTGCCAGCAGCTTATTTCCGGGCGCGGAGACCCAGTACTTC. This sequence encodes CASSLFPGAETQYF.

This clonotype has a single count. The J gene is TRBJ1-5, the V gene TRBV6-2 or TRBV6-3; D is unclear. The CDR3 totals 13 residues. The V gene's germline CDR1 is MNHEY and CDR2 SVGEGT. Deletions cut 0 bases from V and 7 bases from J, with 7 bases between. The CDR3 reads CASSYSNGQPQHF. The CDR3 nucleotides read TGTGCCAGCAGTTACTCGAACGGGCAGCCCCAGCATTTT.

The chain recombines TRBV27 with TRBJ1-1; D perhaps matches TRBD1 (5 bases). CDR1 and CDR2 from the germline V gene are MNHEY and SMNVEV (reference sequence). This CDR3 comprises 15 residues. Deletions cut 8 bases from V and 4 bases from J, with 20 bases between. Written as DNA, the CDR3 is TGTGCCAGCCTCCGGGGGGGTATGGGCGGCACTGAAGCTTTCTTT. Encoded protein: CASLRGGMGGTEAFF.